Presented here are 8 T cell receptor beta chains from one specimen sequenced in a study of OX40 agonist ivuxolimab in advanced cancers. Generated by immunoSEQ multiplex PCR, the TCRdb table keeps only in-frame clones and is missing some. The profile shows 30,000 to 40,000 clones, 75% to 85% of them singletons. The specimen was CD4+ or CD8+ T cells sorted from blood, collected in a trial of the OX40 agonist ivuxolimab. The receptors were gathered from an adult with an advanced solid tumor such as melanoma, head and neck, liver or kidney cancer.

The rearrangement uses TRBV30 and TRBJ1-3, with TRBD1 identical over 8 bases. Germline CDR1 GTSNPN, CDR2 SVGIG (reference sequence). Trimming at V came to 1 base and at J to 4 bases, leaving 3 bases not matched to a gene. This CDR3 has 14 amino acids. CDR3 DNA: TGTGCCTGGAGTGCGGGACAGGTCGGAAACACCATATATTTT. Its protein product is CAWSAGQVGNTIYF.

CDR3 in DNA: TGTGCCAGTAGATCGGGCAGGGTGGAGTACACTGAAGCTTTCTTT. This gives the protein CASRSGRVEYTEAFF. The chain employs TRBV19 and TRBJ1-1; perhaps TRBD1 as D (5 bases). Germline CDR1 is LNHDA and CDR2 is SQIVND (reference sequence). The CDR3 has 15 amino acids. V was cut by 6 bases and J by 3 bases, with 17 bases left in between.

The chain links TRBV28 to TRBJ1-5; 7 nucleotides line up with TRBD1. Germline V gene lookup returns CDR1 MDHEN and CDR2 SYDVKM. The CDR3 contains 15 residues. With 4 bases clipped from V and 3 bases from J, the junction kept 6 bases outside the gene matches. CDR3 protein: CASSWRGRNNQPQHF. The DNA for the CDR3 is TGTGCCAGCAGTTGGAGGGGGCGAAACAATCAGCCCCAGCATTTT.

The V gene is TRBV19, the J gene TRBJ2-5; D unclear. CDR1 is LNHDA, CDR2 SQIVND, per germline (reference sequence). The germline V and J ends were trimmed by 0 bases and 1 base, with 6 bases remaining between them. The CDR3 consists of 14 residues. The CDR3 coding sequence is TGTGCCAGTAGTATAGATCGAATCCAAGAGACCCAGTACTTC. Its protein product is CASSIDRIQETQYF.

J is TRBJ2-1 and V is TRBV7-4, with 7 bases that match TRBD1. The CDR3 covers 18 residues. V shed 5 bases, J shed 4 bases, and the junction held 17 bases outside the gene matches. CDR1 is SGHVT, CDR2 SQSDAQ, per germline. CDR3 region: CASSPPRDSPNPYNEQFF. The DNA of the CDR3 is TGTGCCAGCAGCCCCCCCCGGGACAGCCCAAACCCTTACAATGAGCAGTTCTTC.

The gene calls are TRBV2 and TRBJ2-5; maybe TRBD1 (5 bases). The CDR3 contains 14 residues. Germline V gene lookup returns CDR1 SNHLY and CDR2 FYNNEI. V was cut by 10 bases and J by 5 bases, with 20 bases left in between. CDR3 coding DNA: TGTGCCACCCAGGTGGAGCAGGGATACGAGACCCAGTACTTC. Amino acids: CATQVEQGYETQYF.

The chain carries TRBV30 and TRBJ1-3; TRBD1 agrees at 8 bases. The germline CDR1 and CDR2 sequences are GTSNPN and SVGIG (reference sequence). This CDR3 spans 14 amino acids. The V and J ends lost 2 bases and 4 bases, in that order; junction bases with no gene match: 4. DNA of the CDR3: TGTGCCTGGAGTCGAGGACAGGGAGGAAACACCATATATTTT. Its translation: CAWSRGQGGNTIYF.

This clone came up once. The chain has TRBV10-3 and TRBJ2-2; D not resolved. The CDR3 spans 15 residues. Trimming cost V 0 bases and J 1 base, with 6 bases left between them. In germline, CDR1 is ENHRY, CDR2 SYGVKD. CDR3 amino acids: CAISESILNTGELFF. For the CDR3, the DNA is TGTGCCATCAGTGAGTCGATCCTGAACACCGGGGAGCTGTTTTTT.